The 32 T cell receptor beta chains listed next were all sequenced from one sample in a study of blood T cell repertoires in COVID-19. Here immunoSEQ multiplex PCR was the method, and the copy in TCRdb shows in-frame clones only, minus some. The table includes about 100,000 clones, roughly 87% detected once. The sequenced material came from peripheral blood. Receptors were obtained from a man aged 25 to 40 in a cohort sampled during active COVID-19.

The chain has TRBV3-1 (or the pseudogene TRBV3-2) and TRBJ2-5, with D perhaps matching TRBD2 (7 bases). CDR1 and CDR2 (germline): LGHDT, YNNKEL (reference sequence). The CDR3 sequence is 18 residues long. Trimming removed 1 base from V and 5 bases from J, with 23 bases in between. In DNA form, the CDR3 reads TGTGCCAGCAGCCAAGGACCCGGCGGGGGCCTCACCGGGGAGACCCAGTACTTC. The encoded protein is CASSQGPGGGLTGETQYF.

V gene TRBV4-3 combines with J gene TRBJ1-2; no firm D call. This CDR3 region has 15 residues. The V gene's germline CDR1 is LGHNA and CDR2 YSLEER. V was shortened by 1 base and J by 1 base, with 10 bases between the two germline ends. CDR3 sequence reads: CASSQVPTSNYGYTF. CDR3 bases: TGCGCCAGCAGCCAAGTTCCCACTAGTAACTATGGCTACACCTTC.

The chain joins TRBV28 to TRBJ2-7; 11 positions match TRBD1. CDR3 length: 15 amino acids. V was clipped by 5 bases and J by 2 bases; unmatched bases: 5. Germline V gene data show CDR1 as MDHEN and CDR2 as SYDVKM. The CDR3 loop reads CASSLGTGGTYEQYF. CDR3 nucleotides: TGTGCCAGCAGTCTCGGGACAGGGGGGACCTACGAGCAGTACTTC.

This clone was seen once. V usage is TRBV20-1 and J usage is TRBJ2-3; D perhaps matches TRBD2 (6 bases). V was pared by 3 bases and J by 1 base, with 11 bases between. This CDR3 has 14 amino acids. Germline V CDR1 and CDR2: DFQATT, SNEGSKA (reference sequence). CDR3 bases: TGCAGTGCTAGTGCAGGCGGGGGCACAGATACGCAGTATTTT. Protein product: CSASAGGGTDTQYF.

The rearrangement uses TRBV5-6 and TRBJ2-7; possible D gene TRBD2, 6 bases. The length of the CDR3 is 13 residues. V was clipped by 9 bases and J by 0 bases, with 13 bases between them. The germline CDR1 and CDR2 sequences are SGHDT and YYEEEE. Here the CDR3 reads CATAAGNSYEQYF. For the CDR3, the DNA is TGTGCCACTGCAGCGGGTAACTCCTACGAGCAGTACTTC.

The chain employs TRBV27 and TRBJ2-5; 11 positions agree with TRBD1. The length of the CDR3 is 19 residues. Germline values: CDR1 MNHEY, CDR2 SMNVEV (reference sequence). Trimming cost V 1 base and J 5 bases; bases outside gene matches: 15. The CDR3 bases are TGTGCCAGCAGTTTATTTTCCTCGGGCGCGGACAGGGGGCGGGAGACCCAGTACTTC. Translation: CASSLFSSGADRGRETQYF.

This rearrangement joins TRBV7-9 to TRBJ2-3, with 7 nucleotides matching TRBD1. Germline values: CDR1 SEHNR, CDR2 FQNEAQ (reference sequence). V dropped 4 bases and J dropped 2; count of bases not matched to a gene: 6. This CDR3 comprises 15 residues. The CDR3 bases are TGTGCCAGCAGCTCCGGGACAGCCTACACAGATACGCAGTATTTT. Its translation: CASSSGTAYTDTQYF.

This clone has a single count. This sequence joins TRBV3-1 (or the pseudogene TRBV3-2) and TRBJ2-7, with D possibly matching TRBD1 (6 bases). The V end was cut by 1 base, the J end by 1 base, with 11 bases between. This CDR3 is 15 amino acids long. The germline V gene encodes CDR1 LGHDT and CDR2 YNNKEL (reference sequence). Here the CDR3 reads CASSQVAGESYEQYF. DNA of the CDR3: TGTGCCAGCAGCCAAGTGGCAGGGGAATCCTACGAGCAGTACTTC.

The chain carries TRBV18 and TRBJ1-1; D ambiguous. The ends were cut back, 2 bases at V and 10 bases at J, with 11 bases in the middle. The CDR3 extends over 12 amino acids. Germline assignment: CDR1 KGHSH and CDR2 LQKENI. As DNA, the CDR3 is TGTGCCAGCTCACCAGAGAGGAGTACAGCTTTCTTT. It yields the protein CASSPERSTAFF. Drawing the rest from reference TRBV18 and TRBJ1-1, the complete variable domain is NAGVMQNPRHLVRRRGQEARLRCSPMKGHSHVYWYRQLPEEGLKFMVYLQKENIIDESGMPKERFSAEFPKEGPSILRIQQVVRGDSAAYFCASSPERSTAFFGQGTRLTVV.

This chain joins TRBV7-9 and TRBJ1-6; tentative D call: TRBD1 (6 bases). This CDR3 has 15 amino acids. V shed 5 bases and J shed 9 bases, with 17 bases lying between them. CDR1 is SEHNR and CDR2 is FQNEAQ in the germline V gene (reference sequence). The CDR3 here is CASSPGEITGSPLHF. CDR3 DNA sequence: TGTGCCAGCAGCCCAGGGGAGATTACGGGTTCACCCCTCCACTTT.

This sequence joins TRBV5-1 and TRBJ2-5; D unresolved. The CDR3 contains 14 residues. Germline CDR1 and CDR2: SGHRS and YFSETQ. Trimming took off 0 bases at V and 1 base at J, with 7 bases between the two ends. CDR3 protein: CASSLGGFQETQYF. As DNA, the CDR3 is TGCGCCAGCAGCTTGGGAGGTTTCCAAGAGACCCAGTACTTC.

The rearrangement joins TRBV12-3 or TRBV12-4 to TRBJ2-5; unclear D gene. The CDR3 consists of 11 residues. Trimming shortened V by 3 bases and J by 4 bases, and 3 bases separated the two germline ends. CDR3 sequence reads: CASSFGETQYF. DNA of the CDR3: TGTGCCAGCAGTTTCGGAGAGACCCAGTACTTC.

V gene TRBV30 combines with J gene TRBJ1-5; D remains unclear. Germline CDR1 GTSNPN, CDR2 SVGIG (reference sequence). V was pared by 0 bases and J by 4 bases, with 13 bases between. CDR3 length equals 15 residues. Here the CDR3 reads CAWSVPGLRNQPQHF. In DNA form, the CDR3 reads TGTGCCTGGAGTGTACCAGGCCTAAGGAATCAGCCCCAGCATTTT.

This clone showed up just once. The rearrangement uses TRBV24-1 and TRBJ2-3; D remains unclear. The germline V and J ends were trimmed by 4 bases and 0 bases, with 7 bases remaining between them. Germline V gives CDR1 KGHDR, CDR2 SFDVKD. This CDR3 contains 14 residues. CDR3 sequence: CATSERSSTDTQYF. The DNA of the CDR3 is TGTGCCACCAGTGAGCGGTCTAGCACAGATACGCAGTATTTT.

In DNA form, the CDR3 reads TGTGCCAGCAGCCTACAGGCCCTCGAGCAGTACTTC. This sequence encodes CASSLQALEQYF. The gene calls are TRBV7-2 and TRBJ2-7; D may be TRBD1 (5 bases). Between the trimmed V and J ends, which lost 5 bases and 6 bases, there was a span of 11 bases. Germline V CDR1 and CDR2: SGHTA, FQGNSA. The CDR3 runs 12 residues.

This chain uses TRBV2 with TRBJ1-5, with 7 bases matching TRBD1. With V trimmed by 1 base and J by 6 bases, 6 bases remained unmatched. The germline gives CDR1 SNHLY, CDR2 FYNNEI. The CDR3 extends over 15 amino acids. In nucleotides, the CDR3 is TGTGCCAGCAGTGAAGGAGGGGGCGCGGGTCAGCCCCAGCATTTT. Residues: CASSEGGGAGQPQHF.

The CDR3 DNA is TGCGCCAGCAGCGACCCGGGAGGGTTTGGAGAAAAACTGTTTTTT. The encoded protein is CASSDPGGFGEKLFF. The rearrangement links TRBV4-1 to TRBJ1-4; D gene ambiguous. This CDR3 has 15 amino acids. Per the germline V gene, CDR1 is MGHRA and CDR2 is YSYEKL. Trimming cost V 5 bases and J 8 bases, with 18 bases left between them.

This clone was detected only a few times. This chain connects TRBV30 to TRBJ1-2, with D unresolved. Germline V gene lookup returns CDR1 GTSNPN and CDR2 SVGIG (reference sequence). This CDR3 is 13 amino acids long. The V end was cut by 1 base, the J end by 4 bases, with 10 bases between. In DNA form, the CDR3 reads TGTGCCTGGAGTGGGACTTCATTCTATGGCTACACCTTC. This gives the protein CAWSGTSFYGYTF.

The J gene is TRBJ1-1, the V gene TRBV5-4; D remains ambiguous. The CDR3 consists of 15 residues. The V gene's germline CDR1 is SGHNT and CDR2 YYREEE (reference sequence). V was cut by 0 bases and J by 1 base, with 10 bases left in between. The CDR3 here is CASSLEPGRNTEAFF. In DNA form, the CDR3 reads TGTGCCAGCAGCTTGGAACCGGGTCGGAACACTGAAGCTTTCTTT.

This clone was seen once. CDR3 nucleotide sequence: TGTGCCAGCTCATCCTCGGGACAGGGGGCTTACGAGCAGTACTTC. It yields the protein CASSSSGQGAYEQYF. The rearrangement links TRBV18 to TRBJ2-7; 12 nucleotides align to TRBD1. Looked up from germline, CDR1 is KGHSH and CDR2 is LQKENI. Losses at the gene ends were 5 bases for V and 4 bases for J; bases not matched to a gene: 6. CDR3 size: 15 residues.

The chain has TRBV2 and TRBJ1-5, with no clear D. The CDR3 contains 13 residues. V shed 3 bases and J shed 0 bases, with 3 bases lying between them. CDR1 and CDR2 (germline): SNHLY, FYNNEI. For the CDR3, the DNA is TGTGCCAGCAGTGACAATAGCAATCAGCCCCAGCATTTT. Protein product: CASSDNSNQPQHF.

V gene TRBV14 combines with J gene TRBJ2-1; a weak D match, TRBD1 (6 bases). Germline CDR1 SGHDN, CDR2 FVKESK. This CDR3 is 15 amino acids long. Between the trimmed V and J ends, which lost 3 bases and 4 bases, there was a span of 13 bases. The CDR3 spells CASSQQLGTYNEQFF. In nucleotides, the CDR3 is TGTGCCAGCAGCCAGCAACTAGGGACATACAATGAGCAGTTCTTC.

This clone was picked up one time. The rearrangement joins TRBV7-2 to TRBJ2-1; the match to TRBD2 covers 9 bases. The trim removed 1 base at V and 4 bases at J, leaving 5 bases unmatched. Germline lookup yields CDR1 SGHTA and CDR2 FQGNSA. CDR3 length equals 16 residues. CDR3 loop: CASSLEGLAFYNEQFF. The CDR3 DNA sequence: TGTGCCAGCAGCTTAGAGGGACTAGCTTTTTACAATGAGCAGTTCTTC.

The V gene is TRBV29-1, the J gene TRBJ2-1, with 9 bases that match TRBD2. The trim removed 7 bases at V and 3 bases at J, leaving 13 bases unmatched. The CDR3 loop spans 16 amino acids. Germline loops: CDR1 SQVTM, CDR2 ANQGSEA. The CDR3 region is CSAGGASGTSYNEQFF. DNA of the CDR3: TGCAGCGCCGGGGGGGCTAGCGGGACAAGCTACAATGAGCAGTTCTTC.

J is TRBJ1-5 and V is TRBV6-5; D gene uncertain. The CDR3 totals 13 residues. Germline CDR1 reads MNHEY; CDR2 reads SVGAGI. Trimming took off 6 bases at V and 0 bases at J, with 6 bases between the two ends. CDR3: CASRTYSNQPQHF. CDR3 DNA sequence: TGTGCCAGCAGAACTTATAGCAATCAGCCCCAGCATTTT.

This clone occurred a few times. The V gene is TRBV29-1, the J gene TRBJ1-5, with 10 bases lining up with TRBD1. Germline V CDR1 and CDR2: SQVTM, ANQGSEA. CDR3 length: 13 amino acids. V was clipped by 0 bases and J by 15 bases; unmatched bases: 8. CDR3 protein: CSVEEGTGALRHF. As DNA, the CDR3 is TGCAGCGTTGAAGAGGGGACAGGGGCGCTTAGGCATTTT.

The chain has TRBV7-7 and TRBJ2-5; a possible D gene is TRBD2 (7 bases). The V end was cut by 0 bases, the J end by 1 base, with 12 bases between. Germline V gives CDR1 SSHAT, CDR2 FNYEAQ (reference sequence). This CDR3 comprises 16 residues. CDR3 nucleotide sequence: TGTGCCAGCAGCTTAGCCTTCGGGGGGCCCCAAGAGACCCAGTACTTC. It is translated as CASSLAFGGPQETQYF. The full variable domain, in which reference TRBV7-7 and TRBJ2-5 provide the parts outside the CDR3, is GAGVSQSPRYKVTKRGQDVTLRCDPISSHATLYWYQQALGQGPEFLTYFNYEAQPDKSGLPSDRFSAERPEGSISTLTIQRTEQRDSAMYRCASSLAFGGPQETQYFGPGTRLLVL.

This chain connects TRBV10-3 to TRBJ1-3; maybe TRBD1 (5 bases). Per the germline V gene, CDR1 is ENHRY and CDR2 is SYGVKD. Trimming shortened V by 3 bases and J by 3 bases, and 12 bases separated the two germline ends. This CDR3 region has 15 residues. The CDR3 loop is CAISDAQGSGNTIYF. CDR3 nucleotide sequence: TGTGCCATCAGTGACGCCCAGGGTAGTGGAAACACCATATATTTT.

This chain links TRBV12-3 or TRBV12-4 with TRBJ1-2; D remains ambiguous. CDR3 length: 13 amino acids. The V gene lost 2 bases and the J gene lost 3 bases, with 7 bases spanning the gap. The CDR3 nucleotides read TGTGCCAGCAGTTTAAGACAACACTATGGCTACACCTTC. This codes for CASSLRQHYGYTF.

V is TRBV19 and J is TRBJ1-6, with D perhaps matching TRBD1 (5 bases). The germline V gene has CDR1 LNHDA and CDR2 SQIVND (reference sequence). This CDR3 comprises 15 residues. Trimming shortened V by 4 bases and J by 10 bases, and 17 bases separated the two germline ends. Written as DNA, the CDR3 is TGTGCCAGTAGTACCGGCGGGACTTGGGGGTCACCCCTCCACTTT. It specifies CASSTGGTWGSPLHF.

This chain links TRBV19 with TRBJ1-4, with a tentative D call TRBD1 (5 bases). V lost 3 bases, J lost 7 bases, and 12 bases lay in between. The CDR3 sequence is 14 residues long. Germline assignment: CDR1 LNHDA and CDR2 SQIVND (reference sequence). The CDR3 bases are TGTGCCAGTAGTATTGGTCAGGGCGTTGAAAAACTGTTTTTT. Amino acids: CASSIGQGVEKLFF.

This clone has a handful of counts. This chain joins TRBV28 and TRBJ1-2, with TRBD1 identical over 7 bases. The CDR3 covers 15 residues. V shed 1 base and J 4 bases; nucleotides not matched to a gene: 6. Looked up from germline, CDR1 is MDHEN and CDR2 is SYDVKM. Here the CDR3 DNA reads TGTGCCAGCAGTTTATCGACTCGGGACAGCTATGGCTACACCTTC. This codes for CASSLSTRDSYGYTF.